The entry below gives a single T cell receptor beta chain sequence along with its context. TCRdb keeps only in-frame clones here, not all; method: immunoSEQ multiplex PCR. Of about 130,000 clones listed, 93% are singletons. This specimen belongs to a study of T cell responses to AZD1222 COVID-19 vaccine. Study overall: Second-dose intervals of approximately 4 or approximately 12 weeks were pooled.

The receptor's source is an adult in good health. This material consisted of peripheral blood, taken on day 0 of AZD1222 vaccination.

CDR3 loop: CASNLRFEGTNEKLFF. CDR3 nucleotide sequence: TGTGCCAGTAATCTTAGATTTGAGGGGACTAATGAAAAACTGTTTTTT. The genes are TRBV19 and TRBJ1-4; D is perhaps TRBD1 (5 bases). The CDR3 has 16 amino acids. The V gene's germline CDR1 is LNHDA and CDR2 SQIVND (reference sequence). Trimming pared 7 bases from V and 2 bases from J, leaving 17 bases between.